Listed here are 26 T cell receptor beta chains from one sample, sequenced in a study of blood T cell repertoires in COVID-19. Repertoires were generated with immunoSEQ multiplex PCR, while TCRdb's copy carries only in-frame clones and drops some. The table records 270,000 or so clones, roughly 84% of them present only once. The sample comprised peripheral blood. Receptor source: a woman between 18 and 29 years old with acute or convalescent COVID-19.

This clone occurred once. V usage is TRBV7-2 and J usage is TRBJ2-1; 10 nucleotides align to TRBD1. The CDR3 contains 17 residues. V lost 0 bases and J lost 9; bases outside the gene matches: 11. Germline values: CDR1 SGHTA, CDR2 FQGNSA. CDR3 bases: TGTGCCAGCAGCTTAGCCCTGATACGACAGGGGGCTCTTGAGCAGTTCTTC. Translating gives CASSLALIRQGALEQFF.

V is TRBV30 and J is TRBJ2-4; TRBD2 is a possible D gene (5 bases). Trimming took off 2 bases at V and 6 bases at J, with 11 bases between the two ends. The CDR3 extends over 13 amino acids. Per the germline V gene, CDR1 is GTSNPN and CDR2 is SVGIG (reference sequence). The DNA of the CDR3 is TGTGCCTGGAGTAGGGAGTCGAGAAACATTCAGTACTTC. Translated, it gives CAWSRESRNIQYF.

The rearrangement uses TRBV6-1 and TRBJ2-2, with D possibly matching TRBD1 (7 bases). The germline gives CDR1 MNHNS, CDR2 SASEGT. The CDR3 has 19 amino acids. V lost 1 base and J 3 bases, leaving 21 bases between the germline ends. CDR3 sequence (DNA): TGTGCCAGCAGTGAAGTGGAGGGGGCGTCAACGCCGGACACCGGGGAGCTGTTTTTT. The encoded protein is CASSEVEGASTPDTGELFF.

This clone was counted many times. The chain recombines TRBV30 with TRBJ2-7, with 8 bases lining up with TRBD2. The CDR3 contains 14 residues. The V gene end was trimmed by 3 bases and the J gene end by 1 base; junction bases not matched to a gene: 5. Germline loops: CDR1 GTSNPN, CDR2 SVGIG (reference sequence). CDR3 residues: CAWRRGLVSYEQYF. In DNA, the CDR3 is TGTGCCTGGAGGAGGGGACTAGTTTCCTACGAGCAGTACTTC.

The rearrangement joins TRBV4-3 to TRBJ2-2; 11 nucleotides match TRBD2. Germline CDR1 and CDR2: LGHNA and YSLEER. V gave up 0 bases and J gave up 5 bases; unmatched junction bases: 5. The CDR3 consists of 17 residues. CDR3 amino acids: CASSQELAGVGTGELFF. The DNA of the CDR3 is TGCGCCAGCAGCCAAGAACTAGCGGGAGTCGGGACCGGGGAGCTGTTTTTT.

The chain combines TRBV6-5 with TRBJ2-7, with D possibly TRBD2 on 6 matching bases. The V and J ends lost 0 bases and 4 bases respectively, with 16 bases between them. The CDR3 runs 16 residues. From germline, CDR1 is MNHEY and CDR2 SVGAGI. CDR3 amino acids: CASSYSIGGASYEQYF. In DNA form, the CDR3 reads TGTGCCAGCAGTTACTCGATCGGCGGGGCTAGTTACGAGCAGTACTTC.

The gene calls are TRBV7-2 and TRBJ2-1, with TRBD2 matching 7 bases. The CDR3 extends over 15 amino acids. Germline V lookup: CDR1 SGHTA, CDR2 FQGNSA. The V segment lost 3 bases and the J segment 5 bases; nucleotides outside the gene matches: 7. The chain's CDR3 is CASSFRLADNNEQFF. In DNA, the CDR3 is TGTGCCAGCAGCTTCCGTCTAGCGGATAACAATGAGCAGTTCTTC.

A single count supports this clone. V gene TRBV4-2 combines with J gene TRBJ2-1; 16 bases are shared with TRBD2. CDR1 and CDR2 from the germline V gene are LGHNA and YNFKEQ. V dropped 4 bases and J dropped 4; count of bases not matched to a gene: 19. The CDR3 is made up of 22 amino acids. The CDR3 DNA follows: TGTGCCAGCAGCCGCGCCCGAGGTCCCGGGACTAGCGGGAGGGCCGAGTACAATGAGCAGTTCTTC. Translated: CASSRARGPGTSGRAEYNEQFF.

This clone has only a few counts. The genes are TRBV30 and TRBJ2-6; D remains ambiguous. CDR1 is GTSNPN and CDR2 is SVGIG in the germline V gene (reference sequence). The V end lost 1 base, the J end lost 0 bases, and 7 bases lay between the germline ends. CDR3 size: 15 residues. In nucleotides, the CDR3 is TGTGCCTGGAGTGGTCAAAACTCTGGGGCCAACGTCCTGACTTTC. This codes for CAWSGQNSGANVLTF.

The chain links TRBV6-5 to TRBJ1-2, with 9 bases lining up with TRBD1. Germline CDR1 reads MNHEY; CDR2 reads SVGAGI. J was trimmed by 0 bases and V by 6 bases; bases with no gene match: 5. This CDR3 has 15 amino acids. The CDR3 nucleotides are TGTGCCAGCAGCCGCAGACAGGGGGCTAACTATGGCTACACCTTC. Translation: CASSRRQGANYGYTF.

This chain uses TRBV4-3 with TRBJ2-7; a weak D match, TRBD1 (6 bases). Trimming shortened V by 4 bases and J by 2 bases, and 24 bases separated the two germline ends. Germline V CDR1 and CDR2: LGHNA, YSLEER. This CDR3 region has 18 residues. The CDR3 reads CASSPKVTYRDNTYEQYF. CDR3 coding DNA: TGCGCCAGCAGCCCTAAGGTTACCTACCGGGACAACACCTACGAGCAGTACTTC.

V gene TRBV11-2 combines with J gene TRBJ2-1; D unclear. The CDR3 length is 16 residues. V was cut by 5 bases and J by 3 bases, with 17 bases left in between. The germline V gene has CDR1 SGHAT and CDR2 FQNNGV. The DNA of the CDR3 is TGTGCCAGCAGCCCGTGGGCCGAGAATCTCTACAATGAGCAGTTCTTC. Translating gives CASSPWAENLYNEQFF.

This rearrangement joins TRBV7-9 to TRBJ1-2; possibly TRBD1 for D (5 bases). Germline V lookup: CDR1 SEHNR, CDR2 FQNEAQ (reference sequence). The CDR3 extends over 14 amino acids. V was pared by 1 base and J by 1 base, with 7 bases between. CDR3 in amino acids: CASSLEGINYGYTF. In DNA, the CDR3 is TGTGCCAGCAGCTTAGAGGGGATTAACTATGGCTACACCTTC.

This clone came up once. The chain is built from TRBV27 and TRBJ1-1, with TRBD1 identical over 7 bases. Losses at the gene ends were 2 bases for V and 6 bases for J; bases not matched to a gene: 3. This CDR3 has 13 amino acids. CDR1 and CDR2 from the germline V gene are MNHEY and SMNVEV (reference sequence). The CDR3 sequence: CASSLNRGAEAFF. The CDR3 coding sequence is TGTGCCAGCAGTTTAAACAGGGGCGCTGAAGCTTTCTTT.

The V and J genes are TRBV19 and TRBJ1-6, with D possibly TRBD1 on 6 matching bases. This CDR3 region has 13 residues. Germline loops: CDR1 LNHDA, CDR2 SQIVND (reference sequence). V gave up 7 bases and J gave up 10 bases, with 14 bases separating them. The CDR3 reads CASNPDSTSPLHF. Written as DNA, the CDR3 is TGTGCCAGTAACCCGGACAGTACCTCACCCCTCCACTTT.

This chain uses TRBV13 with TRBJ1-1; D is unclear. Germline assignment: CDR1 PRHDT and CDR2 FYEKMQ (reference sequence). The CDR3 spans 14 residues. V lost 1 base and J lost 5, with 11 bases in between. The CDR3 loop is CASSLDLRGTEAFF. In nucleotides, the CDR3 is TGTGCCAGCAGCTTAGATCTCCGAGGGACTGAAGCTTTCTTT.

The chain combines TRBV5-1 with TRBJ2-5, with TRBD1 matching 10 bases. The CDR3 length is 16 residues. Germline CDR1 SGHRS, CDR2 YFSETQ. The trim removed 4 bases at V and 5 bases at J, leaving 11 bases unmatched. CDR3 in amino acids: CASSPLQGQGKETQYF. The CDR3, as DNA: TGCGCCAGCAGCCCCCTCCAGGGACAGGGGAAGGAGACCCAGTACTTC. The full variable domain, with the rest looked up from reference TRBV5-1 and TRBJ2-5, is KAGVTQTPRYLIKTRGQQVTLSCSPISGHRSVSWYQQTPGQGLQFLFEYFSETQRNKGNFPGRFSGRQFSNSRSEMNVSTLELGDSALYLCASSPLQGQGKETQYFGPGTRLLVL.

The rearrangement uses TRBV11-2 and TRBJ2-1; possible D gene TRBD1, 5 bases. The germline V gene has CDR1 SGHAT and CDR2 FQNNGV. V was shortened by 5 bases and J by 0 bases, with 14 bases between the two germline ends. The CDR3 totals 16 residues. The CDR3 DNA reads TGTGCCAGCAGCCCATACAGGTTGAGCTCCTACAATGAGCAGTTCTTC. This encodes CASSPYRLSSYNEQFF.

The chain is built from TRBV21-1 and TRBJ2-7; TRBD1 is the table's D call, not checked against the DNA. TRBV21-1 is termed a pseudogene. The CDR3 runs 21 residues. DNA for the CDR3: TGTGCCAGCAGCAAAGGGGTCTGGGGGACAGGGGTAGATTGTATGGGCTACGAGCAGTACTTC. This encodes CASSKGVWGTGVDCMGYEQYF.

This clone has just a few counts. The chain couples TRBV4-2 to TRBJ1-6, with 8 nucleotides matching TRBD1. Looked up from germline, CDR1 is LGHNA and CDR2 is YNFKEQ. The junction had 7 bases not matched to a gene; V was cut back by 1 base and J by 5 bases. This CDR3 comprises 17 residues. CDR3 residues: CASSQGQGISDNSPLHF. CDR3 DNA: TGTGCCAGCAGCCAAGGACAGGGGATTTCAGATAATTCACCCCTCCACTTT.

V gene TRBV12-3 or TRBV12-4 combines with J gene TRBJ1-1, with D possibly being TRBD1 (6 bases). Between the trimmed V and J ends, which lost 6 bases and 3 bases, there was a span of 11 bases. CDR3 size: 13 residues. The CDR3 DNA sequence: TGTGCCAGCAGCTCACAGGGCTACACTGAAGCTTTCTTT. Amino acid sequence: CASSSQGYTEAFF.

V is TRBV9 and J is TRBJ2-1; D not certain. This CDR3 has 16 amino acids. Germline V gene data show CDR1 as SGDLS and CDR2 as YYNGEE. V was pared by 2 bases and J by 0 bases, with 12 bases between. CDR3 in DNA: TGTGCCAGCAGCGTCGGCGGCAGTAGCTCCTACAATGAGCAGTTCTTC. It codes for CASSVGGSSSYNEQFF. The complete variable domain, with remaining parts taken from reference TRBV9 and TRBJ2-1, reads DSGVTQTPKHLITATGQRVTLRCSPRSGDLSVYWYQQSLDQGLQFLIQYYNGEERAKGNILERFSAQQFPDLHSELNLSSLELGDSALYFCASSVGGSSSYNEQFFGPGTRLTVL.

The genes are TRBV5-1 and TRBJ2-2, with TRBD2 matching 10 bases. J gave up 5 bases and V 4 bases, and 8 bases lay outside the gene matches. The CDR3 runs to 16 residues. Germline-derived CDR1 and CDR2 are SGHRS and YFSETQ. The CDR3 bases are TGCGCCAGCAGCGTGGGACTAGCGAGTGGGACCGGGGAGCTGTTTTTT. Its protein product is CASSVGLASGTGELFF. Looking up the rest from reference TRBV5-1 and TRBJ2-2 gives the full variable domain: KAGVTQTPRYLIKTRGQQVTLSCSPISGHRSVSWYQQTPGQGLQFLFEYFSETQRNKGNFPGRFSGRQFSNSRSEMNVSTLELGDSALYLCASSVGLASGTGELFFGEGSRLTVL.

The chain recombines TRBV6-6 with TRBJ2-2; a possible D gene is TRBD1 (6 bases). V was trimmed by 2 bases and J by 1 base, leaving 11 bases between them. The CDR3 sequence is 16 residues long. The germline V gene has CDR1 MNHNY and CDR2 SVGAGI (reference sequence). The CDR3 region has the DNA TGTGCCAGCAGTTACCCCGGACAGCAGAACACCGGGGAGCTGTTTTTT. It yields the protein CASSYPGQQNTGELFF.

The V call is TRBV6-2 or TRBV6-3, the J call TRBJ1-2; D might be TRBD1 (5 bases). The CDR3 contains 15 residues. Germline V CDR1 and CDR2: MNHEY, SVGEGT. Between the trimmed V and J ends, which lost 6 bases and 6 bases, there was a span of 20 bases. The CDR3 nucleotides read TGTGCCAGCAGACCTCTCCAGGGATTGGGGAATGGCTACACCTTC. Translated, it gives CASRPLQGLGNGYTF.

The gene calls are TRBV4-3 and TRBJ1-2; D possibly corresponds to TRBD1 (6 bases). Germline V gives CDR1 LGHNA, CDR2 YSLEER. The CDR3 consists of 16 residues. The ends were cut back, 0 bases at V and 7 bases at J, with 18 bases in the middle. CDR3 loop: CASSQEWRGRRVGYTF. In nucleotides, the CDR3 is TGCGCCAGCAGCCAAGAGTGGCGGGGGCGGAGGGTTGGCTACACCTTC.